These T cell receptor beta chains were read from a single sample in a study of T cells after yellow fever vaccination. Each CDR3 protein gets one entry after TCRdb re-called the 5' RACE reads with MiXCR. Of about 340,000 distinct CDR3 sequences in the sample, roughly 4% are singletons; the top ten hold 20% to 25%. The sample here was PBMCs, taken 5 days after the yellow fever booster vaccination. The receptors were sampled from a man aged 18-30 years who received the YFV17D yellow fever vaccine. The CDR3 runs from the conserved cysteine through the conserved F or W. A D gene is named only where the DNA matches it firmly. Clone sizes are given selectively: once, few, many, or a class where the clone is expanded.

CDR3 length	V gene	D gene	clone size	J gene	CDR3 protein	CDR3 DNA
14	TRBV11-2	TRBD2	many	TRBJ2-7	CASSQSGAPYEQYF	TGTGCCAGCAGCCAAAGCGGGGCGCCCTACGAGCAGTACTTC
17	TRBV4-1	TRBD1	few	TRBJ2-1	CASSQEGGTGFYNEQFF	TGCGCCAGCAGCCAAGAAGGGGGGACAGGGTTCTACAATGAGCAGTTCTTC
15	TRBV6-1	NA	few	TRBJ1-6	CASSGEDSVVSPLHF	TGTGCCAGCAGTGGGGAGGACAGCGTCGTTTCACCCCTCCACTTT
17	TRBV5-1	NA	NA	TRBJ2-3	CASSRGTAATSTDTQYF	TGCGCCAGCAGCAGAGGGACCGCAGCTACTAGCACAGATACGCAGTATTTT
12	TRBV6-2/TRBV6-3	NA	few	TRBJ2-5	CASSYEAETQYF	TGTGCCAGCAGTTATGAGGCAGAGACCCAGTACTTC
15	TRBV4-2	TRBD2	few	TRBJ2-1	CASSRVLTGGNEQFF	TGTGCCAGCAGCCGCGTTCTCACGGGGGGCAATGAGCAGTTCTTC
12	TRBV29-1	NA	many	TRBJ2-3	CSVPYQTDTQYF	TGCAGCGTCCCCTATCAAACAGATACGCAGTATTTT
15	TRBV24-1	TRBD2	many	TRBJ2-3	CATSDTRGYGDTQYF	TGTGCCACCAGTGACACGCGGGGGTACGGAGATACGCAGTATTTT
17	TRBV21-1	NA	NA	TRBJ2-2	CASPPAGGEANTGELFF	TGTGCCAGCCCCCCGGCAGGGGGCGAAGCGAACACCGGGGAGCTGTTTTTT
18	TRBV6-1	NA	few	TRBJ2-3	CASSEGFSRGGLEDTQYF	TGTGCCAGCAGTGAAGGGTTCTCGAGGGGGGGCCTAGAAGATACGCAGTATTTT
17	TRBV4-1	NA	few	TRBJ2-3	CASSQAPGPSGTDTQYF	TGCGCCAGCAGCCAAGCCCCCGGGCCTTCGGGCACAGATACGCAGTATTTT
17	TRBV4-1	NA	many	TRBJ2-7	CASSQGGGGPHSYEQYF	TGCGCCAGCAGCCAAGGAGGCGGAGGACCCCACTCCTACGAGCAGTACTTC
13	TRBV12-3/TRBV12-4	NA	NA	TRBJ1-4	CASTKMGQVGLFF	TGTGCCAGCACCAAAATGGGACAAGTGGGCCTGTTTTTT
15	TRBV10-3	TRBD1	few	TRBJ2-1	CAIRTLTRDSNEQFF	TGTGCCATACGGACGTTAACCCGGGACAGCAATGAGCAGTTCTTC
15	TRBV4-2	TRBD2	many	TRBJ2-7	CASSQEASGLYEQYF	TGTGCCAGCAGCCAAGAGGCTAGCGGGTTGTACGAGCAGTACTTC
17	TRBV4-1	NA	NA	TRBJ2-3	CASSRDRIAISTDTQYF	TGCGCCAGCAGCCGTGACAGGATTGCAATTAGCACAGATACGCAGTATTTT
13	TRBV3-1	NA	few	TRBJ2-7	CASSQVTSTEQYF	TGTGCCAGCAGCCAAGTAACCAGCACCGAGCAGTACTTC
16	TRBV7-2	TRBD2	few	TRBJ2-3	CASSHLAGETTDTQYF	TGTGCCAGCAGCCACCTAGCGGGGGAGACCACAGATACGCAGTATTTT
15	TRBV5-1	TRBD1	many	TRBJ2-1	CASRVRTGTYNEQFF	TGCGCCAGCAGAGTTAGGACAGGGACCTACAATGAGCAGTTCTTC
11	TRBV20-1	NA	many	TRBJ1-4	CSARGGEKLFF	TGCAGTGCTAGGGGAGGAGAAAAACTGTTTTTT
12	TRBV12-3/TRBV12-4	NA	NA	TRBJ1-1	CASSSITGEAFF	TGTGCCAGCAGTTCGATCACAGGGGAAGCTTTCTTT
13	TRBV6-2/TRBV6-3	NA	NA	TRBJ2-4	CASSSTTVNIQYF	TGTGCCAGCAGTTCGACGACTGTAAACATTCAGTACTTC
15	TRBV5-1	NA	few	TRBJ1-1	CASSWGEQGSGQAFF	TGCGCCAGCAGCTGGGGTGAACAGGGATCGGGCCAAGCTTTCTTT
14	TRBV15	NA	NA	TRBJ1-2	CATSRDNRNSGYTF	TGTGCCACCAGCAGAGATAACCGTAATTCGGGCTACACCTTC
14	TRBV12-3/TRBV12-4	TRBD1	many	TRBJ1-1	CASVLTGANTEAFF	TGTGCCAGCGTACTAACAGGGGCTAACACTGAAGCTTTCTTT
16	TRBV5-1	TRBD2	NA	TRBJ2-3	CASSTGLAGVADTQYF	TGCGCCAGCAGCACAGGACTAGCGGGGGTGGCAGATACGCAGTATTTT
13	TRBV15	NA	few	TRBJ1-2	CATSRPPDTHNFF	TGTGCCACCAGCAGACCACCGGACACCCACAACTTCTTC
15	TRBV2	TRBD1	few	TRBJ1-5	CASSPDRGYNQPQHF	TGTGCCAGCAGCCCCGACAGGGGCTACAATCAGCCCCAGCATTTT
15	TRBV19	NA	NA	TRBJ1-5	CASSMVRDSNQPQHF	TGTGCCAGTAGTATGGTCAGGGATAGCAATCAGCCCCAGCATTTT
15	TRBV2	NA	NA	TRBJ2-5	CASRINPGPGETQYF	TGTGCCAGCAGGATAAACCCGGGTCCGGGGGAGACCCAGTACTTC
13	TRBV6-6	NA	NA	TRBJ1-1	CASSHRQNTEAFF	TGTGCCAGCAGCCACCGCCAGAACACTGAAGCTTTCTTT
15	TRBV12-3/TRBV12-4	NA	many	TRBJ2-3	CASTPPGADTDTQYF	TGTGCCAGCACTCCTCCGGGGGCGGACACAGATACGCAGTATTTT
16	TRBV5-1	TRBD2	few	TRBJ2-3	CASSLEPSGNTDTQYF	TGCGCCAGCAGCTTGGAGCCTAGCGGAAACACAGATACGCAGTATTTT
14	TRBV12-3/TRBV12-4	NA	many	TRBJ1-1	CASSFDRPLRRAFF	TGTGCCAGCAGTTTTGACAGGCCCCTTAGAAGAGCTTTCTTT
13	TRBV11-1	TRBD1	NA	TRBJ1-2	CASSFQGEVGYTF	TGTGCCAGCAGCTTTCAGGGGGAAGTTGGCTACACCTTC
15	TRBV15	NA	NA	TRBJ2-3	CATSGKSAVPDTQYF	TGTGCCACCAGCGGTAAGAGCGCCGTTCCAGATACGCAGTATTTT
11	TRBV7-2	NA	many	TRBJ2-1	CASSLISQQFF	TGTGCCAGCAGCTTGATTAGCCAGCAGTTCTTC
14	TRBV4-1	NA	many	TRBJ1-2	CASSQERQVGGYTF	TGCGCCAGCAGCCAAGAACGCCAAGTCGGTGGCTACACCTTC
13	TRBV2	NA	few	TRBJ2-7	CASSGAGIDEQYF	TGTGCCAGCAGTGGAGCTGGGATAGACGAGCAGTACTTC
12	TRBV3-1	TRBD1	few	TRBJ1-5	CASSQTGGAQHF	TGTGCCAGCAGCCAAACAGGGGGTGCCCAGCATTTT
16	TRBV11-2	TRBD2	NA	TRBJ2-3	CASSLARLAVTDTQYF	TGTGCCAGCAGCTTAGCTCGGCTAGCGGTCACAGATACGCAGTATTTT
14	TRBV5-1	TRBD1	few	TRBJ2-5	CASSSGTGGETQYF	TGCGCCAGCAGCTCCGGGACAGGGGGGGAGACCCAGTACTTC
12	TRBV6-2/TRBV6-3	NA	many	TRBJ1-5	CASSLFGRPQHF	TGTGCCAGCAGCCTCTTCGGTCGGCCCCAGCATTTT
15	TRBV29-1	NA	few	TRBJ1-6	CSVVVDGLNNSPLHF	TGCAGCGTTGTGGTGGACGGACTAAATAATTCACCCCTCCACTTT
14	TRBV20-1	TRBD1	few	TRBJ2-7	CSASGQVSSYEQYF	TGCAGTGCTAGCGGACAGGTCAGCTCCTACGAGCAGTACTTC